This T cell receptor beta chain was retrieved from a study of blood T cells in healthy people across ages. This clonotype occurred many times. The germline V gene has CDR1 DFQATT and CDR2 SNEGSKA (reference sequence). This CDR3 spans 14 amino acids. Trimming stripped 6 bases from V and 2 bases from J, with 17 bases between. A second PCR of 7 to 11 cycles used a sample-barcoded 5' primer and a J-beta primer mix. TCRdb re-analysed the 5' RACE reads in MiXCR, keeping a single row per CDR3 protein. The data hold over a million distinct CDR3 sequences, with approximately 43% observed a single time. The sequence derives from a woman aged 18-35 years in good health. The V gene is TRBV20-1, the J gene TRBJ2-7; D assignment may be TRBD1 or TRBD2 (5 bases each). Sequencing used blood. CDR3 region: CSATDGDGPYEQYF. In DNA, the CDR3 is TGCAGTGCAACGGACGGGGACGGGCCCTACGAGCAGTACTTC.